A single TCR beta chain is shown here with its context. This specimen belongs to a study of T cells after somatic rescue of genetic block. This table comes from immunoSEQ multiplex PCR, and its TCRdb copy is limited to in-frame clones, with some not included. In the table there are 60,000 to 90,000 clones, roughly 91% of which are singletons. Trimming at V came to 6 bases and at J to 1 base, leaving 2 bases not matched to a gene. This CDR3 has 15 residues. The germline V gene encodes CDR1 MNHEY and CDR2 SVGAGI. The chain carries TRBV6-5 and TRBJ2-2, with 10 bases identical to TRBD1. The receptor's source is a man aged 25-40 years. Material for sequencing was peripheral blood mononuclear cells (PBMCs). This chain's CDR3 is CASRGDRGNTGELFF. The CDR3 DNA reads TGTGCCAGCAGAGGGGACAGGGGGAACACCGGGGAGCTGTTTTTT.